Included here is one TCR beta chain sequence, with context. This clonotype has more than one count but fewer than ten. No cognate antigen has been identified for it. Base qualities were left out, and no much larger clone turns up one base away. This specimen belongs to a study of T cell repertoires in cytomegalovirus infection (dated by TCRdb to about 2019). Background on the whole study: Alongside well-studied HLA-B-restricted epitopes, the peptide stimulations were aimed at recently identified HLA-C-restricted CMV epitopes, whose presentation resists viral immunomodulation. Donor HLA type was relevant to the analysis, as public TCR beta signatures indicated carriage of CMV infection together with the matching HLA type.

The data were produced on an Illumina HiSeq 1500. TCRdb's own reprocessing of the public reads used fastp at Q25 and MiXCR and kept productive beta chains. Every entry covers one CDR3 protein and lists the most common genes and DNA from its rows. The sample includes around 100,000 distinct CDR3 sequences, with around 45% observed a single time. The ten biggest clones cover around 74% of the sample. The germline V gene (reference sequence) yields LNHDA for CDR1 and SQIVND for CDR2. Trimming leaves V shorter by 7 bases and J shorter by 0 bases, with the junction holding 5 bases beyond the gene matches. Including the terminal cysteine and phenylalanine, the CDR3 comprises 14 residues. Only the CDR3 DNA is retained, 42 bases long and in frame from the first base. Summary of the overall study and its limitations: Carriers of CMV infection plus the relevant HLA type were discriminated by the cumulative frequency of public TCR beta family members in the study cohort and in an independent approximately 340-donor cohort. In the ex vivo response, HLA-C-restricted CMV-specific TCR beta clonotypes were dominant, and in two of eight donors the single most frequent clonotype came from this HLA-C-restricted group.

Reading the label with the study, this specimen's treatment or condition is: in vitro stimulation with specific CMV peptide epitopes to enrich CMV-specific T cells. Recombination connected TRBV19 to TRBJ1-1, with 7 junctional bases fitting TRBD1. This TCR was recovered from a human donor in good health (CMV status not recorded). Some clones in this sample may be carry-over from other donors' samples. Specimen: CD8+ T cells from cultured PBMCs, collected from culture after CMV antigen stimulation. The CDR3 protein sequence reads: CASTRQGMNTEAFF. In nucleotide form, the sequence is TGTGCCAGTACCCGACAGGGCATGAACACTGAAGCTTTCTTT.